The clone carrying this T cell receptor beta chain has a handful of counts. Its antigen remains unknown. V was trimmed by 1 base and J by 2 bases, leaving 15 bases between them. The CDR3 loop spans 16 amino acids. Germline V gene data show CDR1 as SGHTA and CDR2 as FQGNSA. Barcoded TCR alpha and TCR beta cDNA libraries with UMIs came from 5'RACE using constant-segment primers. One entry per CDR3 protein results from TCRdb running MiXCR on the 5' RACE reads. Seen here are about 430,000 distinct CDR3 sequences, 20% to 25% observed once, and the top ten hold around 9%. The record originates from a study of T-cell memory formation after mild COVID-19. Study observations and caveats: Memory sampled before infection contained some responding clones, suggesting cross-reactive memory joined. Most CD4+ clones that shrank were in CM and EM, while CD8+ ones turned up in EMRA. Second-wave clones that peaked on day 37 lacked confirmed SARS-CoV-2 specificity.

The gene calls are TRBV7-2 and TRBJ2-7, with a possible D match to TRBD2 (7 bases). The sequence was collected from an adult woman who had mild COVID-19 (a few samples of this study predate the infection). Cell type and time point are not known. Sequenced: PBMCs or a T cell subset sorted from them (not recorded which). CDR3 in DNA: TGTGCCAGCAGCTTAGGTCCCGGGGAGGGGGCCTACGAGCAGTACTTC. This codes for CASSLGPGEGAYEQYF.